These 22 T cell receptor beta chains were all obtained from the same sample, sequenced in a study of PD-1 blockade in classical Hodgkin lymphoma. Assay: immunoSEQ multiplex PCR; the TCRdb copy retains only in-frame clones and omits some. The sample contains approximately 89,000 clones, approximately 86% of which appear only once. The time point was: cycle 4 day 1 (C4D1), after 6 weeks of nivolumab. All the patients suffered relapse after autologous stem cell transplantation, and brentuximab vedotin exposure differed. Specimen: peripheral blood mononuclear cells (PBMCs), collected before the fourth cycle of nivolumab. The receptor source for this set is a human donor with classical Hodgkin lymphoma.

The V and J genes are TRBV30 and TRBJ2-2; D ambiguous. Deletions cut 1 base from V and 8 bases from J, with 2 bases between. Germline CDR1 is GTSNPN and CDR2 is SVGIG (reference sequence). This CDR3 comprises 10 residues. CDR3 sequence: CAWSGGELFF. Written as DNA, the CDR3 is TGTGCCTGGAGTGGGGGGGAGCTGTTTTTT.

This chain uses TRBV10-3 with TRBJ1-2; D is undetermined. This CDR3 region has 15 residues. Trimming stripped 3 bases from V and 0 bases from J, with 11 bases between. Germline CDR1 and CDR2: ENHRY and SYGVKD. The CDR3 nucleotides read TGTGCCATCAGTGACAGTCCGTCAGCTAACTATGGCTACACCTTC. Amino acid sequence: CAISDSPSANYGYTF.

This clone came up once. The chain carries TRBV19 and TRBJ2-3; a weak D match, TRBD2 (5 bases). V dropped 3 bases and J dropped 1 base, with 8 bases sitting between them. Germline V CDR1 and CDR2: LNHDA, SQIVND (reference sequence). This CDR3 has 14 amino acids. The CDR3 loop reads CASSIEGGTDTQYF. The CDR3 bases are TGTGCCAGTAGTATCGAGGGAGGCACAGATACGCAGTATTTT.

Many counts were recorded for this clone. This chain connects TRBV7-6 to TRBJ2-7; no firm D call. Trimming took off 4 bases at V and 2 bases at J, with 12 bases between the two ends. The length of the CDR3 is 14 residues. Germline V gene lookup returns CDR1 SGHVS and CDR2 FNYEAQ. The CDR3: CASSSTDFPYEQYF. DNA for the CDR3: TGTGCCAGCAGCTCCACTGATTTTCCCTACGAGCAGTACTTC. The whole variable domain, remainder taken from reference TRBV7-6 and TRBJ2-7, is GAGVSQSPRYKVTKRGQDVALRCDPISGHVSLYWYRQALGQGPEFLTYFNYEAQQDKSGLPNDRFSAERPEGSISTLTIQRTEQRDSAMYRCASSSTDFPYEQYFGPGTRLTVT.

The sample holds one count of this clone. The chain carries TRBV10-3 and TRBJ1-2; D remains unclear. V shed 0 bases and J shed 5 bases, with 7 bases lying between them. Germline CDR1 reads ENHRY; CDR2 reads SYGVKD. The CDR3 loop spans 13 amino acids. CDR3: CAISESMEYGYTF. DNA of the CDR3: TGTGCCATCAGTGAGTCGATGGAATATGGCTACACCTTC.

This clone was seen more than once but under ten times. The rearrangement uses TRBV30 and TRBJ1-2; D remains unclear. Looked up from germline, CDR1 is GTSNPN and CDR2 is SVGIG (reference sequence). V was shortened by 4 bases and J by 0 bases, with 9 bases between the two germline ends. The CDR3 runs 13 residues. The CDR3 nucleotides are TGTGCCTGGAATCATGGGGCTAACTATGGCTACACCTTC. It specifies CAWNHGANYGYTF.

The V call is TRBV2, the J call TRBJ2-3, with D perhaps matching TRBD2 (6 bases). The CDR3 runs 12 residues. The V and J ends lost 8 bases and 2 bases respectively, with 8 bases between them. CDR1 is SNHLY and CDR2 is FYNNEI in the germline V gene. CDR3 amino acids: CASGRDTDTQYF. The DNA of the CDR3 is TGTGCCAGCGGGCGGGACACAGATACGCAGTATTTT.

The chain joins TRBV5-6 to TRBJ2-7, with 9 bases matching TRBD2. The V segment lost 4 bases and the J segment 3 bases; nucleotides outside the gene matches: 8. Germline V CDR1 and CDR2: SGHDT, YYEEEE. The CDR3 extends over 15 amino acids. The CDR3 loop reads CASSVLAGALYEQYF. In DNA form, the CDR3 reads TGTGCCAGCAGCGTATTAGCGGGAGCCCTCTACGAGCAGTACTTC.

The chain employs TRBV6-1 and TRBJ2-3, with D perhaps TRBD2 (6 bases). Germline V lookup: CDR1 MNHNS, CDR2 SASEGT. The CDR3 contains 15 residues. V lost 2 bases to trimming and J lost 0 bases, with 9 bases between them. CDR3 in amino acids: CASSELAPSTDTQYF. The CDR3 nucleotides read TGTGCCAGCAGTGAACTAGCGCCTAGCACAGATACGCAGTATTTT.

V and J are TRBV11-3 and TRBJ2-7; D gene ambiguous. V was trimmed by 5 bases and J by 0 bases, leaving 11 bases between them. CDR3 length: 14 residues. Germline V gene lookup returns CDR1 SGHNT and CDR2 YENEEA. The CDR3 here is CASSRDTLSYEQYF. CDR3 bases: TGTGCCAGCAGCCGCGACACTCTCTCCTACGAGCAGTACTTC.

This CDR3 reads CASRYTGFDEQFF. The CDR3 nucleotides read TGTGCCAGCAGGTACACAGGGTTCGATGAGCAGTTCTTC. The J gene is TRBJ2-1, the V gene TRBV5-4; a weak D match, TRBD1 (6 bases). V lost 5 bases and J 8 bases, leaving 14 bases between the germline ends. The germline V gene has CDR1 SGHNT and CDR2 YYREEE (reference sequence). This CDR3 contains 13 residues. Supplemented by reference TRBV5-4 and TRBJ2-1, the full variable domain reads ETGVTQSPTHLIKTRGQQVTLRCSSQSGHNTVSWYQQALGQGPQFIFQYYREEENGRGNFPPRFSGLQFPNYSSELNVNALELDDSALYLCASRYTGFDEQFFGPGTRLTVL.

The table lists this clone with a count of one. J is TRBJ2-5 and V is TRBV5-1; D remains unclear. The CDR3 has 15 amino acids. The germline V and J ends were trimmed by 0 bases and 2 bases, with 11 bases remaining between them. The V gene's germline CDR1 is SGHRS and CDR2 YFSETQ. CDR3 coding DNA: TGCGCCAGCAGCTTGGAGGGAAGGGTACAAGAGACCCAGTACTTC. Translating gives CASSLEGRVQETQYF.

The rearrangement joins TRBV6-1 to TRBJ2-5; no clear D gene. CDR3 size: 14 residues. The V and J ends lost 7 bases and 2 bases respectively, with 14 bases between them. CDR1 MNHNS and CDR2 SASEGT come from the germline V gene. The CDR3: CASTQTPPQETQYF. The CDR3 coding sequence is TGTGCCAGCACCCAAACCCCCCCGCAAGAGACCCAGTACTTC.

The DNA of the CDR3 is TGCGCCAGCCGCGGACTAGCGGGAGGTATCAATGAGCAGTTCTTC. Encoded protein: CASRGLAGGINEQFF. This chain connects TRBV10-2 to TRBJ2-1, with 14 positions matching TRBD2. Per germline, CDR1 WSHSY and CDR2 SAAADI. After removal of 8 bases from V and 6 bases from J, the junction contained 6 bases not matched to a gene. This CDR3 has 15 amino acids.

This clone was recorded a few times. The rearrangement joins TRBV5-4 to TRBJ2-5, with D perhaps matching TRBD1 or TRBD2 (5 bases each). V dropped 5 bases and J dropped 5 bases, with 22 bases sitting between them. CDR3 length: 16 amino acids. Germline V gene sequence: CDR1 SGHNT, CDR2 YYREEE (reference sequence). The CDR3 reads CASRGLELGRSETQYF. DNA of the CDR3: TGTGCCAGCAGGGGCTTGGAGCTGGGACGATCGGAGACCCAGTACTTC.

This clone was counted between two and nine times. The chain is built from TRBV27 and TRBJ1-2, with TRBD1 matching 7 bases. This CDR3 region has 14 residues. CDR1 and CDR2 (germline): MNHEY, SMNVEV (reference sequence). V shed 5 bases and J 4 bases; nucleotides not matched to a gene: 7. The CDR3 region is CASSPGQIPYGYTF. CDR3 bases: TGTGCCAGCAGTCCGGGACAGATCCCCTATGGCTACACCTTC.

The genes are TRBV5-1 and TRBJ1-4; D is perhaps TRBD1 (5 bases). The ends were cut back, 0 bases at V and 6 bases at J, with 12 bases in the middle. Germline lookup yields CDR1 SGHRS and CDR2 YFSETQ. There are 15 residues in the CDR3. In DNA, the CDR3 is TGCGCCAGCAGCTTGGAACCCGGGACTCATGAAAAACTGTTTTTT. It yields the protein CASSLEPGTHEKLFF.

The chain combines TRBV30 with TRBJ2-6; no reliable D call. Germline V gene data show CDR1 as GTSNPN and CDR2 as SVGIG (reference sequence). Trimming stripped 0 bases from V and 1 base from J, with 13 bases between. The CDR3 runs 17 residues. The CDR3 sequence: CAWSVKGPASGANVLTF. The CDR3, as DNA: TGTGCCTGGAGTGTCAAAGGGCCTGCTTCTGGGGCCAACGTCCTGACTTTC. The whole variable domain, remainder taken from reference TRBV30 and TRBJ2-6, is SQTIHQWPATLVQPVGSPLSLECTVEGTSNPNLYWYRQAAGRGLQLLFYSVGIGQISSEVPQNLSASRPQDRQFILSSKKLLLSDSGFYLCAWSVKGPASGANVLTFGAGSRLTVL.

This clone has just one count. The chain couples TRBV5-6 to TRBJ2-3, with D unclear. CDR1 is SGHDT and CDR2 is YYEEEE in the germline V gene. Trimming cost V 0 bases and J 3 bases, with 14 bases left between them. This CDR3 comprises 16 residues. CDR3 in amino acids: CASSLVSRTLTDTQYF. The CDR3 DNA reads TGTGCCAGCAGCTTGGTGAGCCGGACCCTAACAGATACGCAGTATTTT.

The genes are TRBV2 and TRBJ1-1; D unresolved. This CDR3 region has 13 residues. The germline V gene encodes CDR1 SNHLY and CDR2 FYNNEI. Between the trimmed V and J ends, which lost 10 bases and 1 base, there was a span of 13 bases. CDR3 DNA: TGTGCCACTTCGGAGGAGAAGAACACTGAAGCTTTCTTT. It codes for CATSEEKNTEAFF.

This clone showed up just a few times. The chain is built from TRBV5-8 and TRBJ1-5, with 7 bases fitting TRBD1. CDR1 SGHTS and CDR2 YDEGEE come from the germline V gene. J lost 2 bases, V lost 1 base, and 0 bases had no gene match. The CDR3 spans 14 residues. The CDR3 loop reads CASSLTGGNQPQHF. For the CDR3, the DNA is TGTGCCAGCAGCTTGACAGGGGGCAATCAGCCCCAGCATTTT.

In its sample, this clone was seen once. The chain carries TRBV5-1 and TRBJ1-2; TRBD1 agrees at 7 bases. The CDR3 sequence is 14 residues long. V trimming: 5 bases; J trimming: 2 bases; junction bases outside the gene matches: 6. Looked up from germline, CDR1 is SGHRS and CDR2 is YFSETQ. CDR3 sequence (DNA): TGCGCCAGCAGTTCGGGACAGCCGAACTATGGCTACACCTTC. Its translation is CASSSGQPNYGYTF.